Shown below are 6 T cell receptor beta chains from a single sample sequenced in a study of cytotoxic CD8 clonotypes in ibrutinib-treated CLL. Method: immunoSEQ multiplex PCR; TCRdb's copy keeps in-frame clones and lacks some. The sample records some 310,000 clones, about 77% being singletons. This specimen consisted of PBMCs, obtained before ibrutinib treatment. Receptor source: a human donor with chronic lymphocytic leukemia.

The sample holds a few counts of this clone. This chain connects TRBV9 to TRBJ2-7; TRBD1 aligns across 7 bases. The germline V gene encodes CDR1 SGDLS and CDR2 YYNGEE. Trimming took 3 bases from V and 0 from J; bases not matched to a gene: 3. This CDR3 comprises 14 residues. The CDR3 here is CASSARTGSYEQYF. The CDR3 DNA reads as TGTGCCAGCAGCGCTAGGACAGGCTCCTACGAGCAGTACTTC.

The CDR3 spells CASSANEKLFF. CDR3 coding DNA: TGTGCCAGCTCTGCTAATGAAAAACTGTTTTTT. The V and J genes are TRBV28 and TRBJ1-4; D gene ambiguous. The germline CDR1 and CDR2 sequences are MDHEN and SYDVKM. CDR3 length equals 11 residues. V gave up 8 bases and J gave up 3 bases, with 4 bases separating them.

The chain joins TRBV4-1 to TRBJ1-1; 7 bases fit TRBD1. Trimming at V came to 3 bases and at J to 7 bases, leaving 8 bases not matched to a gene. This CDR3 has 14 residues. Germline values: CDR1 MGHRA, CDR2 YSYEKL. The chain's CDR3 is CASSQETGANEAFF. The CDR3 DNA is TGCGCCAGCAGCCAGGAAACAGGGGCGAATGAAGCTTTCTTT.

The chain couples TRBV25-1 to TRBJ1-5; D might be TRBD1 (5 bases). Trimming pared 1 base from V and 4 bases from J, leaving 8 bases between. Per germline, CDR1 MGHDK and CDR2 SYGVNS. The CDR3 has 14 amino acids. The CDR3 coding sequence is TGTGCCAGCAGTGAATCTGGGGGGAATCAGCCCCAGCATTTT. This gives the protein CASSESGGNQPQHF.

The chain carries TRBV5-4 and TRBJ2-3, with a possible D match to TRBD2 (5 bases). Germline CDR1 SGHNT, CDR2 YYREEE (reference sequence). CDR3 length: 16 residues. Trimming removed 0 bases from V and 0 bases from J, with 11 bases in between. The CDR3 coding sequence is TGTGCCAGCAGCTTGGGCGGAGGCGCGAGCACAGATACGCAGTATTTT. Protein: CASSLGGGASTDTQYF.

In regard to this clone: This same CDR3 is encoded by further DNA sequences in the sample. The chain employs TRBV7-9 and TRBJ2-7; the D gene is possibly TRBD2 (7 bases). The ends were cut back, 5 bases at V and 3 bases at J, with 11 bases in the middle. The CDR3 covers 13 residues. Germline V lookup: CDR1 SEHNR, CDR2 FQNEAQ (reference sequence). The CDR3: CASSPGGSYEQYF. CDR3 bases: TGTGCCAGCAGCCCGGGGGGCAGCTACGAGCAGTACTTC.